Each of the 3 T cell receptor beta chains below was sequenced from the same sample in a study of cytomegalovirus exposure and HLA in healthy donors. In the PCR, 60 Vbeta and 13 Jbeta primers were used. TCRdb keeps only in-frame clones here, not all; method: immunoSEQ multiplex PCR. The table has around 180,000 clones, around three quarters seen once. The sample taken for sequencing was PBMCs. The receptors were sampled from a man in his forties or fifties in good health and CMV-seronegative.

The V and J genes are TRBV7-9 and TRBJ2-5; TRBD1 matches 8 bases. J was trimmed by 5 bases and V by 5 bases; bases with no gene match: 10. The CDR3 totals 15 residues. From germline, CDR1 is SEHNR and CDR2 FQNEAQ (reference sequence). The CDR3 here is CASSPPRQGWETQYF. The CDR3 nucleotides read TGTGCCAGCAGCCCACCCAGACAGGGGTGGGAGACCCAGTACTTC.

The sample holds a few counts of this clone. This chain connects TRBV2 to TRBJ1-2; no firm D call. Germline CDR1 SNHLY, CDR2 FYNNEI. V lost 5 bases, J lost 4 bases, and 11 bases lay in between. The CDR3 is 13 residues long. In DNA, the CDR3 is TGTGCCAGCAGTATCGGGGAGACCTATGGCTACACCTTC. This encodes CASSIGETYGYTF.

There are a few counts of this clone. The rearrangement joins TRBV11-3 to TRBJ1-1; 7 bases line up with TRBD1. Germline CDR1 reads SGHNT; CDR2 reads YENEEA. The junction had 4 bases not matched to a gene; V was cut back by 5 bases and J by 1 base. The CDR3 length is 14 residues. The DNA of the CDR3 is TGTGCCAGCAGCGCGGGGACAGCGAACACTGAAGCTTTCTTT. This gives the protein CASSAGTANTEAFF.